The next 29 T cell receptor beta chains were all read from a single sample in a study of cytomegalovirus exposure and HLA in healthy donors. The PCR used 60 Vbeta and 13 Jbeta primers. The repertoire was sequenced with immunoSEQ multiplex PCR; TCRdb's copy has only in-frame clones and lacks some. The sample has under 250,000 clones, around 83% seen once. Sample: PBMCs. The receptor set was obtained from a woman between 45 and 60 years old in good health and CMV-seropositive.

V usage is TRBV19 and J usage is TRBJ1-5; TRBD1 matches at 8 bases. Germline V gene data show CDR1 as LNHDA and CDR2 as SQIVND (reference sequence). Trimming removed 4 bases from V and 2 bases from J; junction bases left unmatched: 7. The CDR3 runs to 16 residues. As DNA, the CDR3 is TGTGCCAGTAGTAGACCCTCGGGACAGGGCAATCAGCCCCAGCATTTT. Translated, it gives CASSRPSGQGNQPQHF.

With respect to this clone: The junction shows a germline mismatch at one end, possibly a read error. This sequence joins TRBV5-1 and TRBJ2-1, with D possibly being TRBD2 (5 bases). This CDR3 is 16 amino acids long. Germline assignment: CDR1 SGHRS and CDR2 YFSETQ. CDR3 residues: CVSSVRASTGYNEQFF. The CDR3 nucleotides are TGCGTCAGCAGCGTTAGGGCATCGACGGGGTACAATGAGCAGTTCTTC.

V and J are TRBV7-2 and TRBJ1-1, with unresolved D. CDR3 length equals 13 residues. Trimming pared 3 bases from V and 0 bases from J, leaving 5 bases between. The germline V gene has CDR1 SGHTA and CDR2 FQGNSA. In DNA, the CDR3 is TGTGCCAGCAGCTTGTCTGTGAACACTGAAGCTTTCTTT. It codes for CASSLSVNTEAFF.

The chain couples TRBV5-1 to TRBJ1-3, with 9 bases aligning to TRBD1. The ends lost 1 base at V and 0 bases at J; junction bases unmatched: 5. This CDR3 has 17 residues. Germline V gene lookup returns CDR1 SGHRS and CDR2 YFSETQ. The CDR3 sequence: CASSLWGQGASGNTIYF. The CDR3 DNA is TGCGCCAGCAGCTTGTGGGGACAGGGTGCCTCTGGAAACACCATATATTTT.

V usage is TRBV19 and J usage is TRBJ2-1; possibly TRBD1 for D (5 bases). Trimming shortened V by 2 bases and J by 5 bases, and 10 bases separated the two germline ends. Germline V gene sequence: CDR1 LNHDA, CDR2 SQIVND (reference sequence). The CDR3 runs 14 residues. The CDR3 DNA is TGTGCCAGTAGTATACAGGGTCAAGACAATGAGCAGTTCTTC. The encoded protein is CASSIQGQDNEQFF.

The chain employs TRBV18 and TRBJ2-7, with 8 bases that match TRBD1. Trimming removed 2 bases from V and 4 bases from J; junction bases left unmatched: 16. The V gene's germline CDR1 is KGHSH and CDR2 LQKENI. CDR3 size: 18 residues. Written as DNA, the CDR3 is TGTGCCAGCTCACCAGCTAACGTACGACAGGGGTCGGGGTACGAGCAGTACTTC. Protein sequence: CASSPANVRQGSGYEQYF. Drawing the rest from reference TRBV18 and TRBJ2-7, the complete variable domain is NAGVMQNPRHLVRRRGQEARLRCSPMKGHSHVYWYRQLPEEGLKFMVYLQKENIIDESGMPKERFSAEFPKEGPSILRIQQVVRGDSAAYFCASSPANVRQGSGYEQYFGPGTRLTVT.

The rearrangement joins TRBV11-2 to TRBJ1-1, with TRBD1 identical over 11 bases. Germline V lookup: CDR1 SGHAT, CDR2 FQNNGV. There are 16 residues in the CDR3. After removal of 5 bases from V and 4 bases from J, the junction contained 9 bases not matched to a gene. The chain's CDR3 is CASSGWDRGILTEAFF. The CDR3, as DNA: TGTGCCAGCAGCGGGTGGGACAGGGGGATTCTCACTGAAGCTTTCTTT.

The chain couples TRBV7-9 to TRBJ1-2; D may be TRBD1 (6 bases). Trimming took off 4 bases at V and 3 bases at J, with 12 bases between the two ends. The CDR3 length is 14 residues. Per germline, CDR1 SEHNR and CDR2 FQNEAQ (reference sequence). The CDR3 here is CASSSQGADYGYTF. In DNA, the CDR3 is TGTGCCAGCAGCTCACAGGGAGCGGACTATGGCTACACCTTC.

The rearrangement links TRBV29-1 to TRBJ1-2; 8 bases match TRBD1. Germline V gene sequence: CDR1 SQVTM, CDR2 ANQGSEA. Germline trimming cut 5 bases from V and 8 bases from J; bases unmatched to any gene: 7. The CDR3 runs 12 residues. The CDR3 here is CSVSTGGRGYTF. CDR3 bases: TGCAGCGTTAGCACAGGGGGTAGAGGCTACACCTTC.

The chain combines TRBV29-1 with TRBJ2-5, with a tentative D call TRBD1 (7 bases). TRBJ2-7 matches the DNA end more closely, so the J call is doubtful. Germline CDR1 SQVTM, CDR2 ANQGSEA. The CDR3 sequence is 15 residues long. CDR3 in DNA: TGCAGCGCCCAGGGGGGCTCCGTAGGCTCCTACGAGCAGTACTTC. This gives the protein CSAQGGSVGSYEQYF.

The chain combines TRBV11-2 with TRBJ2-2; tentative D call: TRBD1 (6 bases). Germline V gene data show CDR1 as SGHAT and CDR2 as FQNNGV. The CDR3 is made up of 15 amino acids. Trimming shortened V by 5 bases and J by 2 bases, and 12 bases separated the two germline ends. The CDR3 protein is CASSIYRVNTGELFF. The DNA for the CDR3 is TGTGCCAGCAGCATCTACAGGGTTAACACCGGGGAGCTGTTTTTT.

The V and J genes are TRBV5-8 and TRBJ1-1; possibly TRBD1 for D (6 bases). The V gene's germline CDR1 is SGHTS and CDR2 YDEGEE. Trimming took 5 bases from V and 0 from J, leaving 11 bases between them. The CDR3 extends over 14 amino acids. CDR3 in amino acids: CASSIQGMNTEAFF. In nucleotides, the CDR3 is TGTGCCAGCAGTATACAGGGAATGAACACTGAAGCTTTCTTT. Full variable domain (rest looked up from reference TRBV5-8 and TRBJ1-1): EAGVTQSPTHLIKTRGQQATLRCSPISGHTSVYWYQQALGLGLQFLLWYDEGEERNRGNFPPRFSGRQFPNYSSELNVNALELEDSALYLCASSIQGMNTEAFFGQGTRLTVV.

A few counts support this clone. CDR3 bases: TGTGCCAGCAGCCGGACAGGCCTAAGCTCTGGAAACACCATATATTTT. Its translation: CASSRTGLSSGNTIYF. The chain links TRBV6-6 to TRBJ1-3, with 7 bases identical to TRBD1. The CDR3 spans 16 residues. V shed 6 bases and J 0 bases; nucleotides not matched to a gene: 8. CDR1 is MNHNY, CDR2 SVGAGI, per germline (reference sequence).

The genes are TRBV19 and TRBJ1-1; the D gene is possibly TRBD1 (6 bases). CDR1 LNHDA and CDR2 SQIVND come from the germline V gene (reference sequence). The V end lost 3 bases, the J end lost 4 bases, and 15 bases lay between the germline ends. The CDR3 consists of 15 residues. CDR3: CASSITGMAGTEAFF. The CDR3 region has the DNA TGTGCCAGTAGTATCACAGGGATGGCTGGCACTGAAGCTTTCTTT.

V is TRBV28 and J is TRBJ2-7, with a weak D call TRBD1 (5 bases). The CDR3 covers 13 residues. Germline lookup yields CDR1 MDHEN and CDR2 SYDVKM. Trimming cost V 5 bases and J 2 bases, with 10 bases left between them. This CDR3 reads CASSGTGPYEQYF. As DNA, the CDR3 is TGTGCCAGCAGTGGAACAGGTCCCTACGAGCAGTACTTC.

The chain joins TRBV9 to TRBJ2-3, with unresolved D. Trimming removed 1 base at V and 0 bases at J, with 9 bases between. Germline CDR1 and CDR2: SGDLS and YYNGEE. The CDR3 is made up of 15 amino acids. The CDR3 DNA reads as TGTGCCAGCAGCGTAAGGAGATCTAGCACAGATACGCAGTATTTT. Its translation: CASSVRRSSTDTQYF.

Written as DNA, the CDR3 is TGTGCCAGTAGTAACCGGGACAGGGACAATGAGCAGTTCTTC. It codes for CASSNRDRDNEQFF. This chain uses TRBV19 with TRBJ2-1, with 9 bases matching TRBD1. Germline V CDR1 and CDR2: LNHDA, SQIVND (reference sequence). V gave up 4 bases and J gave up 5 bases; unmatched junction bases: 3. The CDR3 is 14 residues long. The full variable domain, completed using reference TRBV19 and TRBJ2-1, is DGGITQSPKYLFRKEGQNVTLSCEQNLNHDAMYWYRQDPGQGLRLIYYSQIVNDFQKGDIAEGYSVSREKKESFPLTVTSAQKNPTAFYLCASSNRDRDNEQFFGPGTRLTVL.

The V gene is TRBV4-2, the J gene TRBJ2-3; 7 positions agree with TRBD1. The V gene's germline CDR1 is LGHNA and CDR2 YNFKEQ. The length of the CDR3 is 15 residues. Trimming took 1 base from V and 4 from J; bases not matched to a gene: 5. The CDR3 DNA is TGTGCCAGCAGCCAAGTAGACAGGGTCCCAGATACGCAGTATTTT. This gives the protein CASSQVDRVPDTQYF.

This chain connects TRBV4-2 to TRBJ1-2; D ambiguous. The CDR3 is made up of 16 amino acids. V was clipped by 0 bases and J by 2 bases, with 13 bases between them. The germline V gene has CDR1 LGHNA and CDR2 YNFKEQ. CDR3 amino acids: CASSQDLLRANYGYTF. DNA for the CDR3: TGTGCCAGCAGCCAAGATCTCCTGAGGGCCAACTATGGCTACACCTTC.

The chain is built from TRBV7-9 and TRBJ2-1, with TRBD1 as a possible D gene (6 bases). V lost 2 bases and J 3 bases, leaving 14 bases between the germline ends. Per the germline V gene, CDR1 is SEHNR and CDR2 is FQNEAQ (reference sequence). The CDR3 is 16 residues long. CDR3 region: CASSLTTTGFYNEQFF. The CDR3 region has the DNA TGTGCCAGCAGCTTAACCACGACAGGATTCTACAATGAGCAGTTCTTC.

This clone was seen just once. V gene TRBV7-3 combines with J gene TRBJ2-1; 8 bases are a match to TRBD1. Losses at the gene ends were 2 bases for V and 3 bases for J; bases not matched to a gene: 6. This CDR3 has 16 residues. Germline V gives CDR1 SGHTA, CDR2 FQGTGA. Written as DNA, the CDR3 is TGTGCCAGCAGCTTAGGTTACAGGGGGAGCTACAATGAGCAGTTCTTC. Protein product: CASSLGYRGSYNEQFF.

V and J are TRBV19 and TRBJ1-1; TRBD1 is a possible D gene (6 bases). This CDR3 has 14 amino acids. V lost 4 bases, J lost 1 base, and 10 bases lay in between. CDR1 and CDR2 from the germline V gene are LNHDA and SQIVND (reference sequence). The CDR3: CASSRRQENTEAFF. DNA for the CDR3: TGTGCCAGTAGTAGGAGACAGGAGAACACTGAAGCTTTCTTT. The complete variable domain, with remaining parts taken from reference TRBV19 and TRBJ1-1, reads DGGITQSPKYLFRKEGQNVTLSCEQNLNHDAMYWYRQDPGQGLRLIYYSQIVNDFQKGDIAEGYSVSREKKESFPLTVTSAQKNPTAFYLCASSRRQENTEAFFGQGTRLTVV.

This clone was recorded a few times. The chain uses TRBV5-1 and TRBJ1-4; 10 bases map to TRBD1. The CDR3 spans 17 residues. With V trimmed by 3 bases and J by 2 bases, 7 bases remained unmatched. Germline CDR1 SGHRS, CDR2 YFSETQ. CDR3 coding DNA: TGCGCCAGCAGCTGGACGACAGGGGGCGAGACTAATGAAAAACTGTTTTTT. Its protein product is CASSWTTGGETNEKLFF.

The rearrangement uses TRBV6-6 and TRBJ2-7; TRBD2 agrees at 9 bases. Germline values: CDR1 MNHNY, CDR2 SVGAGI (reference sequence). Trimming at V came to 2 bases and at J to 2 bases, leaving 7 bases not matched to a gene. The CDR3 consists of 16 residues. CDR3 protein: CASSYRPSGETYEQYF. The CDR3 nucleotides are TGTGCCAGCAGTTACCGGCCTAGCGGGGAAACCTACGAGCAGTACTTC.

The chain employs TRBV18 and TRBJ1-2, with a possible D match to TRBD1 (5 bases). Trimming removed 2 bases from V and 1 base from J, with 11 bases in between. CDR1 KGHSH and CDR2 LQKENI come from the germline V gene. This CDR3 is built from 15 residues. In DNA form, the CDR3 reads TGTGCCAGCTCACCAAGTTCGCAGGGTAACTATGGCTACACCTTC. Protein sequence: CASSPSSQGNYGYTF.

This clone was counted only a few times. The chain is built from TRBV27 and TRBJ1-1; D remains unclear. V lost 2 bases, J lost 0 bases, and 7 bases lay in between. Per germline, CDR1 MNHEY and CDR2 SMNVEV (reference sequence). This CDR3 has 14 amino acids. The CDR3 DNA is TGTGCCAGCAGTTTAGAGGGTATGAACACTGAAGCTTTCTTT. It specifies CASSLEGMNTEAFF.

This clone has a single count. This chain uses TRBV7-9 with TRBJ1-2; D is perhaps TRBD1 (5 bases). V was cut by 4 bases and J by 8 bases, with 26 bases left in between. The germline CDR1 and CDR2 sequences are SEHNR and FQNEAQ (reference sequence). The CDR3 is 17 amino acids. CDR3 amino acids: CASSSGPRRAGPLGYTF. The CDR3 DNA reads as TGTGCCAGCAGCTCGGGCCCTAGAAGAGCGGGGCCCCTCGGCTACACCTTC.

The V call is TRBV19, the J call TRBJ2-7; 8 bases line up with TRBD2. The CDR3 totals 15 residues. The V gene's germline CDR1 is LNHDA and CDR2 SQIVND (reference sequence). The V gene end was trimmed by 5 bases and the J gene end by 5 bases; junction bases not matched to a gene: 11. CDR3 sequence reads: CASSLRTSNPHEQYF. The CDR3 DNA is TGTGCCAGTAGTCTGAGGACTAGCAATCCCCACGAGCAGTACTTC.

V and J are TRBV30 and TRBJ1-3; D is unclear. V was cut by 0 bases and J by 9 bases, with 15 bases left in between. There are 14 residues in the CDR3. CDR1 and CDR2 from the germline V gene are GTSNPN and SVGIG (reference sequence). The CDR3 bases are TGTGCCTGGAGTGTACTGGTGCCTGCGGGCACCATATATTTT. Residues: CAWSVLVPAGTIYF.